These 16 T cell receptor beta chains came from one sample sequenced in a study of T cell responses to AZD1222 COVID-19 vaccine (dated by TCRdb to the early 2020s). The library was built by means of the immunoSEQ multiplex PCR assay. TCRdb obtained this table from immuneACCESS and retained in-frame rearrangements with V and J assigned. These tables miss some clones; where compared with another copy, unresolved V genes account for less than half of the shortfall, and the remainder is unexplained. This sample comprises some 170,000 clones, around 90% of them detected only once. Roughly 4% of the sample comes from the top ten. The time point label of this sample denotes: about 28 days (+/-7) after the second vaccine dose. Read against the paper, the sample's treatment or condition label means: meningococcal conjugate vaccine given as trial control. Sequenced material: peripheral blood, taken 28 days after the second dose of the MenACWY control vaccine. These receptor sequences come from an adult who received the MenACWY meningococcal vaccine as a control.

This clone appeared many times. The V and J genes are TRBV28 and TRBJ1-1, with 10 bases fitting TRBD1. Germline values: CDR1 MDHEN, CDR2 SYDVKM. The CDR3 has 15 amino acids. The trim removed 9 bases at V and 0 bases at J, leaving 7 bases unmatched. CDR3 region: CASTTGTGVNTEAFF. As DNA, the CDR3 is TGTGCCAGTACGACCGGGACAGGGGTGAACACTGAAGCTTTCTTT. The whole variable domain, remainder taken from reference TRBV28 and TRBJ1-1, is DVKVTQSSRYLVKRTGEKVFLECVQDMDHENMFWYRQDPGLGLRLIYFSYDVKMKEKGDIPEGYSVSREKKERFSLILESASTNQTSMYLCASTTGTGVNTEAFFGQGTRLTVV.

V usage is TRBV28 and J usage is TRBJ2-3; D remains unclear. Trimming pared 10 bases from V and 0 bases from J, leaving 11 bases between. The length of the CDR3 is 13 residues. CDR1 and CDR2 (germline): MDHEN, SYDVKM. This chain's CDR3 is CATDKDSTDTQYF. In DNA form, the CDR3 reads TGTGCCACCGACAAGGACAGCACAGATACGCAGTATTTT.

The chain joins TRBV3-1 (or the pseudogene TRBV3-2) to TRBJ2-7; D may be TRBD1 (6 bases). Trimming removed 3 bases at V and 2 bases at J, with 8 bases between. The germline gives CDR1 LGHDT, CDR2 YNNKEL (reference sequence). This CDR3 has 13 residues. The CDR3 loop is CASSHRGPYEQYF. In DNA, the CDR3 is TGTGCCAGCAGCCACAGGGGCCCCTACGAGCAGTACTTC.

The CDR3 spells CAWSVLPGDGNTIYF. In DNA, the CDR3 is TGTGCCTGGAGTGTACTACCAGGTGATGGAAACACCATATATTTT. The J gene is TRBJ1-3, the V gene TRBV30; the D is unclear. The CDR3 is made up of 15 amino acids. The V gene lost 0 bases and the J gene lost 3 bases, with 12 bases spanning the gap. The germline V gene has CDR1 GTSNPN and CDR2 SVGIG (reference sequence).

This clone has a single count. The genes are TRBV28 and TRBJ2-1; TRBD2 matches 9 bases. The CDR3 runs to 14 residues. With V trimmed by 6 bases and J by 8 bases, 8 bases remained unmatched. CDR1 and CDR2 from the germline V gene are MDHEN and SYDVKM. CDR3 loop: CASRVAGAGYEQFF. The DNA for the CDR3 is TGTGCCAGCAGGGTAGCGGGAGCAGGATATGAGCAGTTCTTC.

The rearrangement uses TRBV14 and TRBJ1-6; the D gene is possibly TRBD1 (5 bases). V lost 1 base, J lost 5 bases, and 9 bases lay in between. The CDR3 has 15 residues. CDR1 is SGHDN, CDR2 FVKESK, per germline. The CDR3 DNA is TGTGCCAGCAGCCAAGGTCTACAGGATAATTCACCCCTCCACTTT. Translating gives CASSQGLQDNSPLHF.

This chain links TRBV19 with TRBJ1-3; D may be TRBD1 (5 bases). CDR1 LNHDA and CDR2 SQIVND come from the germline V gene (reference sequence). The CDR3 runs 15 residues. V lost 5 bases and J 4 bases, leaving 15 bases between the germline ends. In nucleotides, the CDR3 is TGTGCCAGTAGTCACATCAGGGCGTCAGGAAACACCATATATTTT. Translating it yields CASSHIRASGNTIYF.

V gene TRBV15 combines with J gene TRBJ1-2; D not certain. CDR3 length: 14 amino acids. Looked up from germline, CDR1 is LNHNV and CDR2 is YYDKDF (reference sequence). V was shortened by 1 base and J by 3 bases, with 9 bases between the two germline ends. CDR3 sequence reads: CATSRAQGHYGYTF. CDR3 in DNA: TGTGCCACCAGCAGAGCTCAAGGGCACTATGGCTACACCTTC.

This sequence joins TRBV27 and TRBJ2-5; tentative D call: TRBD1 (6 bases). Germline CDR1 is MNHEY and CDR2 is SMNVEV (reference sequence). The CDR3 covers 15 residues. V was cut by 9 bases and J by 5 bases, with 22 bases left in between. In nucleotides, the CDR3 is TGTGCCAGTCAGCGACAGGACGCTGGGTCGGAGACCCAGTACTTC. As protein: CASQRQDAGSETQYF.

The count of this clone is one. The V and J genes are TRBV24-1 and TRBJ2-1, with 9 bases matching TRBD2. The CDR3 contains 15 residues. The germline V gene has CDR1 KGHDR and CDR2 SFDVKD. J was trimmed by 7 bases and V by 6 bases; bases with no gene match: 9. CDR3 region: CATSRRLAGPNEQFF. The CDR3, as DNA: TGTGCCACCAGTAGGCGCCTAGCGGGGCCTAATGAGCAGTTCTTC.

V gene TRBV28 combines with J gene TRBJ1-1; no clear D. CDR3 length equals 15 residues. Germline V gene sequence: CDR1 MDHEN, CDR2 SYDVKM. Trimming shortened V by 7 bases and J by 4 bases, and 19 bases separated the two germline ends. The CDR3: CASKSVPEGSTEAFF. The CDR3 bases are TGTGCCAGCAAGTCAGTCCCGGAAGGGAGCACTGAAGCTTTCTTT.

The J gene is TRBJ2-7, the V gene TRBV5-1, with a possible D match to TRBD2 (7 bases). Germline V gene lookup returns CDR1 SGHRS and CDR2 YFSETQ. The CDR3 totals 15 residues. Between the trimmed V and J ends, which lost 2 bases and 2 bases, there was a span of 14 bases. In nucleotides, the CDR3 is TGCGCCAGCAGCTTAGCGGGACACTACACCTACGAGCAGTACTTC. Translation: CASSLAGHYTYEQYF. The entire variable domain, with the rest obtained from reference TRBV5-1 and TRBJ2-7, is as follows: KAGVTQTPRYLIKTRGQQVTLSCSPISGHRSVSWYQQTPGQGLQFLFEYFSETQRNKGNFPGRFSGRQFSNSRSEMNVSTLELGDSALYLCASSLAGHYTYEQYFGPGTRLTVT.

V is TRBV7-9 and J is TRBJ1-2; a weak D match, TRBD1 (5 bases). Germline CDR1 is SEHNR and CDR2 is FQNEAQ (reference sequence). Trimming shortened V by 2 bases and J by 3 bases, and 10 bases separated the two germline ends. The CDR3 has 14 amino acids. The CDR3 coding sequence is TGTGCCAGCAGCTTATGGGGCGCGGACTATGGCTACACCTTC. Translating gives CASSLWGADYGYTF.

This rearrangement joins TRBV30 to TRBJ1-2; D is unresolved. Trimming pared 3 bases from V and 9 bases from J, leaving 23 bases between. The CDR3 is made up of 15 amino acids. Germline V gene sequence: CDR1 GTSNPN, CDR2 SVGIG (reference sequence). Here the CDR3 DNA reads TGTGCCTGGAGGGGCCCCGGCAGGTCGAGTGGTAGCTACACCTTC. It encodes CAWRGPGRSSGSYTF. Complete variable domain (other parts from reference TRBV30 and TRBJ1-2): SQTIHQWPATLVQPVGSPLSLECTVEGTSNPNLYWYRQAAGRGLQLLFYSVGIGQISSEVPQNLSASRPQDRQFILSSKKLLLSDSGFYLCAWRGPGRSSGSYTFGSGTRLTVV.

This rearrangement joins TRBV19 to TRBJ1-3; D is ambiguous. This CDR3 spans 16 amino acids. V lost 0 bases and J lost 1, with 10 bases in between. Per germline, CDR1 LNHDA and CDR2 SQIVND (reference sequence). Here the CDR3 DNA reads TGTGCCAGTAGTATAGATCAAGTCCATTCTGGAAACACCATATATTTT. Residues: CASSIDQVHSGNTIYF.

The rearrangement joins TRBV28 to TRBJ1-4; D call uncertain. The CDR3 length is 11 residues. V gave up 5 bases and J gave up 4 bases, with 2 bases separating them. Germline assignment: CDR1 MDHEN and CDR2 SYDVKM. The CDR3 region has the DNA TGTGCCAGCAGTGGTAATGAAAAACTGTTTTTT. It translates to CASSGNEKLFF.